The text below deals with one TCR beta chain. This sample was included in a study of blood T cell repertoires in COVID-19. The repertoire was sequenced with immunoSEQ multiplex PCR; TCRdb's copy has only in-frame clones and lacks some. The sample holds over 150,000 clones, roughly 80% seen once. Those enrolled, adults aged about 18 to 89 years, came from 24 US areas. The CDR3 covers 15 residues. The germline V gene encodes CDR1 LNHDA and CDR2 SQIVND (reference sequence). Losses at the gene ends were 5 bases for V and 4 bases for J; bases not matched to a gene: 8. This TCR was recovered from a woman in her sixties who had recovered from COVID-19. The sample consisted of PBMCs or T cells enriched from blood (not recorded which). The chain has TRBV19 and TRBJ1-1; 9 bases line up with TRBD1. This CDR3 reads CASSPRTGEGTEAFF. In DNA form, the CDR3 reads TGTGCCAGTAGTCCCCGGACAGGGGAAGGCACTGAAGCTTTCTTT.